This is a list of T cell receptor beta chains from one sample in a study of blood T cells in healthy people across ages. TCRdb re-called the 5' RACE reads through MiXCR, storing one row per CDR3 protein. Of fewer than 1.5 million distinct CDR3 sequences in the sample, around two fifths were seen once. The sample comprised blood. These receptors came from a woman aged 18-29 years in good health. CDR3s include the opening cysteine and the closing phenylalanine or tryptophan. Each record gives: V gene, D gene, J gene, clone size, CDR3 protein, CDR3 DNA. The D gene is left open where the match is weak. The size entry is marked missing in some rows and otherwise reads once, few, many or a size class.

v_call: TRBV20-1
d_call: NA
j_call: TRBJ2-3
clone_size: NA
cdr3_aa: CSAPTEGTDTQYF
cdr3_nt: TGCAGTGCCCCGACAGAAGGCACAGATACGCAGTATTTT

v_call: TRBV6-1
d_call: NA
j_call: TRBJ2-4
clone_size: NA
cdr3_aa: CASSEARVAKNIQYF
cdr3_nt: TGTGCCAGCAGTGAAGCAAGGGTAGCCAAAAACATTCAGTACTTC

v_call: TRBV20-1
d_call: TRBD1
j_call: TRBJ2-7
clone_size: NA
cdr3_aa: CSARGGQGAEQYF
cdr3_nt: TGCAGTGCTAGAGGAGGGCAGGGGGCCGAGCAGTACTTC

v_call: TRBV6-6
d_call: NA
j_call: TRBJ1-2
clone_size: NA
cdr3_aa: CASSTGRVYGYTF
cdr3_nt: TGTGCCAGCAGTACCGGACGGGTCTATGGCTACACCTTC

v_call: TRBV29-1
d_call: NA
j_call: TRBJ2-2
clone_size: NA
cdr3_aa: CSVDLAGELFF
cdr3_nt: TGCAGCGTTGACTTGGCCGGGGAGCTGTTTTTT

v_call: TRBV10-3
d_call: TRBD1
j_call: TRBJ1-2
clone_size: many
cdr3_aa: CAISADRGYGYTF
cdr3_nt: TGTGCCATCAGTGCGGACAGGGGATATGGCTACACCTTC

v_call: TRBV10-3
d_call: NA
j_call: TRBJ2-1
clone_size: NA
cdr3_aa: CAISDERRDNEQFF
cdr3_nt: TGTGCCATCAGTGACGAGCGGCGCGACAATGAGCAGTTCTTC

v_call: TRBV7-3
d_call: TRBD1
j_call: TRBJ1-1
clone_size: NA
cdr3_aa: CASSAYRGGDTEAFF
cdr3_nt: TGTGCCAGCAGCGCTTACAGGGGAGGTGATACTGAAGCTTTCTTT

v_call: TRBV20-1
d_call: TRBD2
j_call: TRBJ2-7
clone_size: few
cdr3_aa: CSAPKRGAPYEQYF
cdr3_nt: TGCAGTGCCCCGAAGCGGGGGGCACCCTACGAGCAGTACTTC

v_call: TRBV18
d_call: NA
j_call: TRBJ2-1
clone_size: few
cdr3_aa: CASSPYEDEQFF
cdr3_nt: TGTGCCAGCTCACCTTACGAGGATGAGCAGTTCTTC

v_call: TRBV5-1
d_call: NA
j_call: TRBJ1-4
clone_size: NA
cdr3_aa: CASRLGPANEKLFF
cdr3_nt: TGCGCCAGCAGGTTGGGGCCGGCTAATGAAAAACTGTTTTTT

v_call: TRBV4-1
d_call: TRBD2
j_call: TRBJ2-7
clone_size: few
cdr3_aa: CASSQSGLAGAPYEQYF
cdr3_nt: TGCGCCAGCAGCCAATCGGGACTAGCGGGAGCGCCCTACGAGCAGTACTTC

v_call: TRBV12-3/TRBV12-4
d_call: NA
j_call: TRBJ2-3
clone_size: NA
cdr3_aa: CASSLDARDEQYF
cdr3_nt: TGTGCCAGCAGTTTAGACGCTAGAGATGAGCAGTATTTT

v_call: TRBV7-2
d_call: TRBD1
j_call: TRBJ2-3
clone_size: few
cdr3_aa: CASSLAGQGNTQYF
cdr3_nt: TGTGCCAGCAGCTTAGCGGGACAGGGAAATACGCAGTATTTT

v_call: TRBV4-1
d_call: TRBD1
j_call: TRBJ1-2
clone_size: once
cdr3_aa: CASSQVAGGDYDYTF
cdr3_nt: TGCGCCAGCAGCCAAGTTGCAGGGGGGGACTATGACTACACCTTC

v_call: TRBV7-6
d_call: NA
j_call: TRBJ2-1
clone_size: few
cdr3_aa: CASSLGTQPNNEQFF
cdr3_nt: TGTGCCAGCAGCTTAGGTACCCAACCAAACAATGAGCAGTTCTTC

v_call: TRBV19
d_call: NA
j_call: TRBJ1-1
clone_size: NA
cdr3_aa: CASRVRTAPVNTEAFF
cdr3_nt: TGTGCCAGTAGGGTGAGGACGGCTCCCGTGAACACTGAAGCTTTCTTT

v_call: TRBV13
d_call: NA
j_call: TRBJ2-7
clone_size: NA
cdr3_aa: CASSLRAGSHEQYF
cdr3_nt: TGTGCCAGCAGCTTACGGGCAGGGTCCCACGAGCAGTACTTC

v_call: TRBV3-1
d_call: TRBD2
j_call: TRBJ2-3
clone_size: once
cdr3_aa: CASSLGTSRSADTQYF
cdr3_nt: TGTGCCAGCAGCCTAGGGACTAGCAGAAGCGCAGATACGCAGTATTTT

v_call: TRBV10-2
d_call: NA
j_call: TRBJ2-5
clone_size: few
cdr3_aa: CASSEGPIQYF
cdr3_nt: TGCGCCAGCAGTGAGGGCCCCATCCAGTACTTC

v_call: TRBV7-7
d_call: NA
j_call: TRBJ2-1
clone_size: NA
cdr3_aa: CASGPQGEQFF
cdr3_nt: TGTGCTAGCGGCCCACAGGGAGAGCAGTTCTTC

v_call: TRBV2
d_call: TRBD2
j_call: TRBJ2-5
clone_size: once
cdr3_aa: CASSAGGLGGQETQYF
cdr3_nt: TGTGCCAGCAGTGCGGGGGGGCTCGGCGGGCAAGAGACCCAGTACTTC

v_call: TRBV24-1
d_call: NA
j_call: TRBJ2-7
clone_size: many
cdr3_aa: CATSDHTLVGGVYNEQYF
cdr3_nt: TGTGCCACCAGTGACCATACTCTCGTCGGGGGTGTCTACAATGAGCAGTACTTC

v_call: TRBV9
d_call: NA
j_call: TRBJ2-7
clone_size: NA
cdr3_aa: CASSETPGDEQYF
cdr3_nt: TGTGCCAGCAGCGAGACGCCAGGGGACGAGCAGTACTTC

v_call: TRBV5-1
d_call: NA
j_call: TRBJ2-4
clone_size: NA
cdr3_aa: CASSLGDWTGGPVAKNIQYF
cdr3_nt: TGCGCCAGCAGCTTGGGAGACTGGACCGGGGGGCCGGTGGCCAAAAACATTCAGTACTTC

v_call: TRBV18
d_call: NA
j_call: TRBJ2-4
clone_size: NA
cdr3_aa: CASSPRVQGNIQYF
cdr3_nt: TGTGCCAGCTCACCACGGGTTCAGGGGAACATTCAGTACTTC

v_call: TRBV5-1
d_call: TRBD1
j_call: TRBJ1-2
clone_size: few
cdr3_aa: CASSLDARQGRNYGYTF
cdr3_nt: TGCGCCAGCAGCTTGGACGCTAGACAGGGGAGGAACTATGGCTACACCTTC

v_call: TRBV20-1
d_call: NA
j_call: TRBJ2-1
clone_size: NA
cdr3_aa: CSASYSVGGGWNEQFF
cdr3_nt: TGCAGTGCCTCTTACAGTGTGGGTGGAGGGTGGAATGAGCAGTTCTTC

v_call: TRBV12-3/TRBV12-4
d_call: NA
j_call: TRBJ1-2
clone_size: NA
cdr3_aa: CASSFAGTYGYTF
cdr3_nt: TGTGCCAGCAGTTTCGCGGGGACCTATGGCTACACCTTC

v_call: TRBV15
d_call: TRBD1
j_call: TRBJ1-2
clone_size: NA
cdr3_aa: CATSRSTGNYGYTF
cdr3_nt: TGTGCCACCAGCAGATCGACAGGGAACTATGGCTACACCTTC

v_call: TRBV6-2/TRBV6-3
d_call: TRBD1
j_call: TRBJ2-7
clone_size: NA
cdr3_aa: CASRTAGTGLYEQYF
cdr3_nt: TGTGCCAGCAGGACCGCCGGGACAGGGCTCTACGAGCAGTACTTC

v_call: TRBV28
d_call: NA
j_call: TRBJ1-5
clone_size: NA
cdr3_aa: CASNPEIRGESNQPQHF
cdr3_nt: TGTGCCAGCAACCCTGAAATCCGGGGTGAAAGCAATCAGCCCCAGCATTTT

v_call: TRBV29-1
d_call: NA
j_call: TRBJ2-7
clone_size: NA
cdr3_aa: CSVARTEILHEQYF
cdr3_nt: TGCAGCGTTGCCCGTACGGAAATTCTTCACGAGCAGTACTTC

v_call: TRBV4-2
d_call: TRBD2
j_call: TRBJ2-5
clone_size: NA
cdr3_aa: CASSQEGGSGKEQYF
cdr3_nt: TGTGCCAGCAGCCAAGAAGGGGGTAGCGGGAAAGAGCAGTACTTC

v_call: TRBV18
d_call: TRBD1
j_call: TRBJ2-4
clone_size: NA
cdr3_aa: CASSPLGQGAKNIQYF
cdr3_nt: TGTGCCAGCTCACCCTTGGGACAGGGAGCCAAAAACATTCAGTACTTC

v_call: TRBV29-1
d_call: NA
j_call: TRBJ2-1
clone_size: NA
cdr3_aa: CSVATRLANEQFF
cdr3_nt: TGCAGCGTTGCTACCCGACTGGCCAATGAGCAGTTCTTC

v_call: TRBV5-1
d_call: TRBD2
j_call: TRBJ2-1
clone_size: NA
cdr3_aa: CASSLRGRYFEEQFF
cdr3_nt: TGCGCCAGCAGCTTGCGCGGGAGATACTTCGAAGAGCAGTTCTTC

v_call: TRBV20-1
d_call: NA
j_call: TRBJ1-5
clone_size: NA
cdr3_aa: CSARMPGRLTNQPQHF
cdr3_nt: TGCAGTGCTAGAATGCCGGGACGGCTTACCAATCAGCCCCAGCATTTT

v_call: TRBV7-2
d_call: NA
j_call: TRBJ2-4
clone_size: few
cdr3_aa: CASSSDANIQYF
cdr3_nt: TGTGCCAGCAGCTCCGACGCGAACATTCAGTACTTC

v_call: TRBV5-1
d_call: TRBD2
j_call: TRBJ2-1
clone_size: NA
cdr3_aa: CASSPSLADYNEQFF
cdr3_nt: TGCGCCAGCAGCCCCTCGCTAGCGGACTACAATGAGCAGTTCTTC